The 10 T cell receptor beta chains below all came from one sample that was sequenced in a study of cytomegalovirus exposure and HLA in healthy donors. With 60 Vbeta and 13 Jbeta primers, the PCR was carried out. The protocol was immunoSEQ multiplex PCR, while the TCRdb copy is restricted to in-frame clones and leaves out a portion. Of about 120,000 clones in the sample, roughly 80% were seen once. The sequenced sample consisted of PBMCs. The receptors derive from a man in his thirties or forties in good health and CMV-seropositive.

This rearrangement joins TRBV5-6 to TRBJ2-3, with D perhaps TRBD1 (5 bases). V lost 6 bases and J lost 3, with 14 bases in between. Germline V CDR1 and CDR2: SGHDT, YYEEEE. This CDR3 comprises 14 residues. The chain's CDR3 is CASIRFSGTDTQYF. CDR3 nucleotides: TGTGCCAGCATCCGATTCTCAGGGACAGATACGCAGTATTTT.

In DNA, the CDR3 is TGTGCCAGCAGCACGACTAGCCTAGAGACCCAGTACTTC. Translating it yields CASSTTSLETQYF. The chain couples TRBV7-3 to TRBJ2-5, with 7 bases fitting TRBD2. The CDR3 contains 13 residues. V lost 5 bases to trimming and J lost 4 bases; unmatched junction nucleotides: 4. CDR1 is SGHTA and CDR2 is FQGTGA in the germline V gene.

CDR3 protein: CASSYEEGASQPQHF. In DNA, the CDR3 is TGTGCCAGCAGTTACGAGGAGGGGGCCAGTCAGCCCCAGCATTTT. The chain is built from TRBV6-6 and TRBJ1-5; 7 positions match TRBD1. CDR1 and CDR2 from the germline V gene are MNHNY and SVGAGI (reference sequence). V was pared by 2 bases and J by 6 bases, with 7 bases of the junction left unmatched. This CDR3 has 15 residues.

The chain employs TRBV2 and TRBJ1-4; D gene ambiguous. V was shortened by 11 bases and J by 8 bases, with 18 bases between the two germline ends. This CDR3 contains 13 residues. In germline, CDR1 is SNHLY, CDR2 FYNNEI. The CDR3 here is CAAQAGLYEKLFF. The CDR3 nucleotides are TGTGCCGCCCAGGCGGGGTTATACGAAAAACTGTTTTTT.

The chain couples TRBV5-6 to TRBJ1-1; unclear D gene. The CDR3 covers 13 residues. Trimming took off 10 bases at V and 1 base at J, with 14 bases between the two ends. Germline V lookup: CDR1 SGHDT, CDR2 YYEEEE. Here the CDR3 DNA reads TGTGCCTCCCCCCAGGAGGGGAACACTGAAGCTTTCTTT. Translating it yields CASPQEGNTEAFF.

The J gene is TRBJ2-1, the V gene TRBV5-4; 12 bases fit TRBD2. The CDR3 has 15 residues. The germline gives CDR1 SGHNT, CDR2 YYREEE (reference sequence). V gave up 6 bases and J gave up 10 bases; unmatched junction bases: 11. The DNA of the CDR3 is TGTGCCAGCAAGGGTGCACTAGCGGGGGGTCACGAGCAGTTCTTC. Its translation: CASKGALAGGHEQFF.

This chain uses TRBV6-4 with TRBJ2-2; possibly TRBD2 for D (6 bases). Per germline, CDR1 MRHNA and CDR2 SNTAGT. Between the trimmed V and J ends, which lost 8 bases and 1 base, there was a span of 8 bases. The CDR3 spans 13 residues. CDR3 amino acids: CASRSGNTGELFF. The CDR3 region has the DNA TGTGCCAGCCGTAGCGGGAACACCGGGGAGCTGTTTTTT.

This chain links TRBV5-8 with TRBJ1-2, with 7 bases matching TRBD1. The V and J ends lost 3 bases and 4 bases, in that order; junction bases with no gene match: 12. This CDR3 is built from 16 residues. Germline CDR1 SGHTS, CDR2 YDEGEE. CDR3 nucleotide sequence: TGTGCCAGCAGCTCCCTGACAGGGCTGGTGGGCTATGGCTACACCTTC. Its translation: CASSSLTGLVGYGYTF. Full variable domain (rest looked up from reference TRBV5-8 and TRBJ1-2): EAGVTQSPTHLIKTRGQQATLRCSPISGHTSVYWYQQALGLGLQFLLWYDEGEERNRGNFPPRFSGRQFPNYSSELNVNALELEDSALYLCASSSLTGLVGYGYTFGSGTRLTVV.

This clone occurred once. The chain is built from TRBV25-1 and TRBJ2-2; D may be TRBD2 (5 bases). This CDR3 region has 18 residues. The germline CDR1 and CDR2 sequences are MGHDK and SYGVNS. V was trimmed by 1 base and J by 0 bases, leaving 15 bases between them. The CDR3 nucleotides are TGTGCCAGCAGTGAATTTAACCCCCGGGGTCCGAACACCGGGGAGCTGTTTTTT. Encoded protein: CASSEFNPRGPNTGELFF. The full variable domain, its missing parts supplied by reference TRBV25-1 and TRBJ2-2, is EADIYQTPRYLVIGTGKKITLECSQTMGHDKMYWYQQDPGMELHLIHYSYGVNSTEKGDLSSESTVSRIRTEHFPLTLESARPSHTSQYLCASSEFNPRGPNTGELFFGEGSRLTVL.

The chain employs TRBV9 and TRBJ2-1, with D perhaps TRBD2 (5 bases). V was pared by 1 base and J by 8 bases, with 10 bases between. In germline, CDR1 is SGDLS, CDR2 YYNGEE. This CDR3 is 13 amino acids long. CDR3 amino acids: CASSVSSIHEQFF. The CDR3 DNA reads TGTGCCAGCAGCGTATCTAGCATCCATGAGCAGTTCTTC.